This TCR beta chain was observed in a study of vaccination effects on CD4 cells after COVID-19. Notes on the study in general: Only a few convalescent patients and no early post-infection timepoints featured in the study.

The assay was immunoSEQ multiplex PCR, and TCRdb's table has in-frame clones only and misses some. Of approximately 54,000 clones in the sample, around 86% are singletons; the top ten hold more than 2%. The CDR3 length is 14 residues. J was trimmed by 5 bases and V by 5 bases; bases with no gene match: 4. Germline V gene lookup returns CDR1 MNHEY and CDR2 SVGAGI. This clone appeared a single time. Its antigen is unidentified. Sequencing was preceded by expansion of antigen-specific CD4+ T cells with viral peptide pools in the ViraFEST assay. When around 9 days of culture had elapsed, CD4+ T cells were isolated. Previously uninfected by SARS-CoV-2, the vaccine recipients also showed negative nucleocapsid antibodies. Each well held a few million PBMC cultured with approximately 9.7 ug/ml peptides and 8.5 to 10 IU/ml IL-2.

The source is a human donor who received a COVID-19 vaccine. The chain links TRBV6-5 to TRBJ1-4, with TRBD1 matching 8 bases. Sequencing was performed on CD4+ T cells from PBMCs cultured with HCoV-229E spike peptides, taken before COVID-19 vaccination. The chain's CDR3 is CASSPRTGNEKLFF. DNA of the CDR3: TGTGCCAGCAGTCCCCGGACAGGGAATGAAAAACTGTTTTTT.